This entry lists 7 T cell receptor beta chains sequenced from one sample in a study of blood T cell repertoires in COVID-19. Assay used: immunoSEQ multiplex PCR; TCRdb lists only in-frame clones, some missing. The sample has around 100,000 clones, more than 85% seen once. The source material was peripheral blood. The receptors here all came from a man aged 30 to 45 in a cohort sampled during active COVID-19.

The chain is built from TRBV27 and TRBJ2-3; 9 positions agree with TRBD2. The ends lost 5 bases at V and 4 bases at J; junction bases unmatched: 7. CDR1 is MNHEY, CDR2 SMNVEV, per germline (reference sequence). This CDR3 region has 15 residues. CDR3 region: CASSLAGGSADTQYF. The CDR3 coding sequence is TGTGCCAGCAGTCTGGCGGGGGGGTCCGCAGATACGCAGTATTTT.

The chain combines TRBV9 with TRBJ2-3, with 11 bases lining up with TRBD2. After removal of 6 bases from V and 4 bases from J, the junction contained 7 bases not matched to a gene. Looked up from germline, CDR1 is SGDLS and CDR2 is YYNGEE. This CDR3 is 15 amino acids long. CDR3 DNA sequence: TGTGCCAGCACCTTTAGCGGGGGGGCCCCAGATACGCAGTATTTT. This translates into CASTFSGGAPDTQYF.

The chain employs TRBV24-1 and TRBJ2-6; 9 nucleotides line up with TRBD1. Germline values: CDR1 KGHDR, CDR2 SFDVKD. There are 16 residues in the CDR3. Unmatched junction bases numbered 6, after V lost 4 bases and J lost 6 bases. The CDR3 DNA reads TGTGCCACCAGTGACCCGGGACAGGGAAAGGCCAACGTCCTGACTTTC. Protein product: CATSDPGQGKANVLTF.

The chain carries TRBV15 and TRBJ2-1; 12 nucleotides align to TRBD1. This CDR3 is built from 15 residues. Germline CDR1 LNHNV, CDR2 YYDKDF (reference sequence). Germline trimming cut 3 bases from V and 9 bases from J; bases unmatched to any gene: 6. DNA of the CDR3: TGTGCCACCAGCAGGGGACAGGGGGCGTCCTCTGAGCAGTTCTTC. Its protein is CATSRGQGASSEQFF.

The chain carries TRBV5-4 and TRBJ2-5, with 10 bases that match TRBD2. Per the germline V gene, CDR1 is SGHNT and CDR2 is YYREEE (reference sequence). The CDR3 has 17 amino acids. With 4 bases clipped from V and 2 bases from J, the junction kept 11 bases outside the gene matches. Written as DNA, the CDR3 is TGTGCCAGCAGCCCGGGGGGTCTAGCGGGGGATCAAGAGACCCAGTACTTC. It specifies CASSPGGLAGDQETQYF.

The chain employs TRBV6-5 and TRBJ2-3; TRBD2 agrees at 8 bases. Per germline, CDR1 MNHEY and CDR2 SVGAGI. Losses at the gene ends were 4 bases for V and 1 base for J; bases not matched to a gene: 4. The CDR3 is 15 residues long. The CDR3 loop reads CASSSTSGGTDTQYF. As DNA, the CDR3 is TGTGCCAGCAGTTCTACTAGCGGCGGCACAGATACGCAGTATTTT.

V usage is TRBV5-1 and J usage is TRBJ1-1; D may be TRBD1 (5 bases). The CDR3 has 14 amino acids. The V gene's germline CDR1 is SGHRS and CDR2 YFSETQ. V lost 3 bases, J lost 7 bases, and 16 bases lay in between. The CDR3 DNA follows: TGCGCCAGCAGCTACGGGGGGGAAGTCAGTGAAGCTTTCTTT. Amino acids: CASSYGGEVSEAFF.